This record concerns one T cell receptor beta chain sequence. What it recognizes is unknown. A multiplex PCR was run with 60 Vbeta primers and 13 Jbeta primers. The assay was immunoSEQ multiplex PCR, and TCRdb's table has in-frame clones only and misses some. Among 110,000 to 150,000 clones listed, almost 85% were seen once. The data were taken from a study of cytomegalovirus exposure and HLA in healthy donors. Overall study results and limits: In a later analysis, several top co-occurrence clusters appeared linked to parvovirus B19, influenza, CMV and Epstein-Barr virus. Among CMV-associated TCR beta chains, most appeared HLA-restricted in a later analysis. When analyzed later, a missense DCLRE1C variant was found to be linked to TCR beta V- and J-gene trimming. The authors assumed roughly uniform sequencing depth across donors for presence/absence analyses.

The V gene's germline CDR1 is MNHNS and CDR2 SASEGT. Trimming took off 1 base at V and 4 bases at J, with 7 bases between the two ends. The CDR3 sequence is 13 residues long. Specimen: PBMCs. This sequence originates from a man in his late teens or twenties in good health and CMV-seropositive. V is TRBV6-1 and J is TRBJ1-1; the D is unclear. The CDR3 reads CASSEVQATEAFF. The CDR3 DNA is TGTGCCAGCAGTGAAGTTCAGGCCACTGAAGCTTTCTTT.